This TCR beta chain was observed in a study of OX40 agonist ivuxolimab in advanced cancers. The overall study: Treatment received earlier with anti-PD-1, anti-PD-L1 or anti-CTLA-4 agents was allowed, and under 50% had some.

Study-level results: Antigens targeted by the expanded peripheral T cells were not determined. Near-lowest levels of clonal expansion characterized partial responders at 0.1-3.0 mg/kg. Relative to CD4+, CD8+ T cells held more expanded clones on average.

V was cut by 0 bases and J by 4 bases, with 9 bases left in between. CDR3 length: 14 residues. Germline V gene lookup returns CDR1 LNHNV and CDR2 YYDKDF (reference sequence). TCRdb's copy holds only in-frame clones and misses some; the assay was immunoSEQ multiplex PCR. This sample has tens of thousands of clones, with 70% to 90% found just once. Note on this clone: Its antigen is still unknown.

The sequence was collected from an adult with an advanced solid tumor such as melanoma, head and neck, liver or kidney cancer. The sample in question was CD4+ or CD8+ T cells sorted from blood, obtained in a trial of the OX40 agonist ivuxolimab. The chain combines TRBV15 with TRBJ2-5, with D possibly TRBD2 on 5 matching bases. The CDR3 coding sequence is TGTGCCACCAGCAGAGATCGGAGCGGAGAGACCCAGTACTTC. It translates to CATSRDRSGETQYF.